What follows are 14 T cell receptor beta chains derived from one specimen sequenced in a study of T cells in Graves' hyperthyroidism and ophthalmopathy. Researchers took RNA transcripts and amplified the TCR beta CDR3 regions from them. HTBI primers were the set used in a first-round RT-PCR of the TCR CDR3. Using its own MiXCR run on the multiplex PCR reads, TCRdb lists one record per CDR3 protein. The sample has approximately 250,000 distinct CDR3 sequences, around 25% seen once. Sequencing input: blood. These receptors all come from a woman in her thirties or forties with Graves' ophthalmopathy.

Ten or more counts support this clonotype. The chain recombines TRBV28 with TRBJ2-7, with D possibly TRBD1 on 5 matching bases. The CDR3 loop spans 15 amino acids. V lost 3 bases, J lost 3 bases, and 15 bases lay in between. Germline lookup yields CDR1 MDHEN and CDR2 SYDVKM. The DNA of the CDR3 is TGTGCCAGCAGTTTGTTCGGGCAGGACAACTACGAGCAGTACTTC. The encoded protein is CASSLFGQDNYEQYF. The full variable domain, with the rest looked up from reference TRBV28 and TRBJ2-7, is DVKVTQSSRYLVKRTGEKVFLECVQDMDHENMFWYRQDPGLGLRLIYFSYDVKMKEKGDIPEGYSVSREKKERFSLILESASTNQTSMYLCASSLFGQDNYEQYFGPGTRLTVT.

This clonotype was recorded many times. V gene TRBV6-5 combines with J gene TRBJ2-7; a weak D match, TRBD2 (5 bases). The CDR3 length is 14 residues. Germline V gene sequence: CDR1 MNHEY, CDR2 SVGAGI. The V gene lost 0 bases and the J gene lost 4 bases, with 10 bases spanning the gap. CDR3 protein: CASSYSRVPYEQYF. The CDR3 region has the DNA TGTGCCAGCAGTTACTCGAGGGTCCCATACGAGCAGTACTTC.

This clonotype has a count of ten or more. The chain has TRBV11-1 and TRBJ2-5; 10 nucleotides align to TRBD2. The CDR3 extends over 14 amino acids. Trimming removed 2 bases from V and 5 bases from J; junction bases left unmatched: 2. Looked up from germline, CDR1 is SGHAT and CDR2 is FQDESV (reference sequence). Written as DNA, the CDR3 is TGTGCCAGCAGCTTAACTAGCGGGACTGAGACCCAGTACTTC. It codes for CASSLTSGTETQYF. Looking up the rest from reference TRBV11-1 and TRBJ2-5 gives the full variable domain: EAEVAQSPRYKITEKSQAVAFWCDPISGHATLYWYRQILGQGPELLVQFQDESVVDDSQLPKDRFSAERLKGVDSTLKIQPAELGDSAMYLCASSLTSGTETQYFGPGTRLLVL.

This clonotype was picked up many times. The J gene is TRBJ2-2, the V gene TRBV6-1; D may be TRBD1 or TRBD2 (5 bases each). This CDR3 region has 14 residues. Looked up from germline, CDR1 is MNHNS and CDR2 is SASEGT. V lost 6 bases and J lost 7, with 15 bases in between. CDR3 protein: CASSPGSRGGELFF. DNA of the CDR3: TGTGCCAGCAGCCCAGGGTCCCGGGGCGGGGAGCTGTTTTTT.

In its sample, this clonotype was seen a few times. The V and J genes are TRBV3-1 and TRBJ2-2; weak D call: TRBD2 (5 bases). The CDR3 has 12 amino acids. Germline V gives CDR1 LGHDT, CDR2 YNNKEL (reference sequence). V was shortened by 4 bases and J by 7 bases, with 7 bases between the two germline ends. This CDR3 is CASSPLGGELFF. The CDR3 DNA is TGTGCCAGCAGCCCACTAGGCGGGGAGCTGTTTTTT.

V gene TRBV28 combines with J gene TRBJ2-7; the match to TRBD2 covers 8 bases. The germline V gene encodes CDR1 MDHEN and CDR2 SYDVKM. This CDR3 spans 12 amino acids. V trimming: 4 bases; J trimming: 10 bases; junction bases outside the gene matches: 6. The CDR3 bases are TGTGCCAGCAGTTATAAGCGGGAGTTACAGTACTTC. It yields the protein CASSYKRELQYF.

This clonotype was seen repeatedly, ten times or more. V is TRBV18 and J is TRBJ2-2; 12 nucleotides line up with TRBD2. Germline V gives CDR1 KGHSH, CDR2 LQKENI. The CDR3 runs 15 residues. The trim removed 4 bases at V and 6 bases at J, leaving 3 bases unmatched. CDR3 DNA: TGTGCCAGCTCACGACTAGCGGGAGATTCCGGGGAGCTGTTTTTT. Protein product: CASSRLAGDSGELFF.

The chain recombines TRBV28 with TRBJ1-5, with TRBD1 matching over 9 bases. The germline V gene encodes CDR1 MDHEN and CDR2 SYDVKM. After removal of 2 bases from V and 2 bases from J, the junction contained 7 bases not matched to a gene. This CDR3 comprises 17 residues. CDR3 amino acids: CASSLGTGPLGNQPQHF. CDR3 DNA sequence: TGTGCCAGCAGTTTAGGGACAGGGCCTCTTGGCAATCAGCCCCAGCATTTT. Together with reference TRBV28 and TRBJ1-5, the CDR3 gives the full variable domain: DVKVTQSSRYLVKRTGEKVFLECVQDMDHENMFWYRQDPGLGLRLIYFSYDVKMKEKGDIPEGYSVSREKKERFSLILESASTNQTSMYLCASSLGTGPLGNQPQHFGDGTRLSIL.

This clonotype has just a few counts. The chain couples TRBV4-2 to TRBJ2-7; possibly TRBD1 for D (6 bases). CDR3 size: 16 residues. Between the trimmed V and J ends, which lost 4 bases and 3 bases, there was a span of 19 bases. Germline CDR1 reads LGHNA; CDR2 reads YNFKEQ. CDR3 sequence reads: CASSRLAGIGGYEQYF. The CDR3 DNA is TGTGCCAGCAGCCGCCTCGCCGGGATAGGGGGCTACGAGCAGTACTTC.

This clonotype was found many times. J is TRBJ2-7 and V is TRBV30; 10 bases align to TRBD2. Germline values: CDR1 GTSNPN, CDR2 SVGIG (reference sequence). V gave up 5 bases and J gave up 4 bases; unmatched junction bases: 2. The CDR3 loop spans 12 amino acids. CDR3 in amino acids: CAWATSGYEQYF. The CDR3 DNA sequence: TGTGCCTGGGCGACTAGCGGGTACGAGCAGTACTTC.

V gene TRBV5-1 combines with J gene TRBJ2-7; 9 positions match TRBD2. This CDR3 is 16 amino acids long. Per germline, CDR1 SGHRS and CDR2 YFSETQ. J gave up 2 bases and V 4 bases, and 10 bases lay outside the gene matches. CDR3 protein: CASSVRSGSLPYEQYF. The CDR3 DNA sequence: TGCGCCAGCAGCGTGCGTAGCGGGAGTTTACCCTACGAGCAGTACTTC.

This clonotype was detected ten times or more. This sequence joins TRBV7-2 and TRBJ2-2, with TRBD1 as a possible D gene (6 bases). CDR1 and CDR2 (germline): SGHTA, FQGNSA. Trimming took off 1 base at V and 6 bases at J, with 12 bases between the two ends. The CDR3 loop spans 15 amino acids. CDR3 sequence: CASSLVIQGPGELFF. The CDR3 bases are TGTGCCAGCAGCTTAGTCATACAGGGCCCCGGGGAGCTGTTTTTT.

The sample holds many counts of this clonotype. The J gene is TRBJ1-5, the V gene TRBV29-1; D might be TRBD1 (5 bases). The CDR3 consists of 14 residues. The germline CDR1 and CDR2 sequences are SQVTM and ANQGSEA. V lost 5 bases, J lost 1 base, and 12 bases lay in between. CDR3 protein: CSVSETASNQPQHF. CDR3 bases: TGCAGCGTTTCGGAGACAGCCAGCAATCAGCCCCAGCATTTT.

This clonotype was detected many times. This sequence joins TRBV29-1 and TRBJ2-5; 11 positions agree with TRBD2. Germline-derived CDR1 and CDR2 are SQVTM and ANQGSEA. With 6 bases clipped from V and 0 bases from J, the junction kept 3 bases outside the gene matches. The CDR3 is 14 amino acids. DNA of the CDR3: TGCAGCGTGCGGACTAGCGGGTACCAAGAGACCCAGTACTTC. Protein: CSVRTSGYQETQYF.